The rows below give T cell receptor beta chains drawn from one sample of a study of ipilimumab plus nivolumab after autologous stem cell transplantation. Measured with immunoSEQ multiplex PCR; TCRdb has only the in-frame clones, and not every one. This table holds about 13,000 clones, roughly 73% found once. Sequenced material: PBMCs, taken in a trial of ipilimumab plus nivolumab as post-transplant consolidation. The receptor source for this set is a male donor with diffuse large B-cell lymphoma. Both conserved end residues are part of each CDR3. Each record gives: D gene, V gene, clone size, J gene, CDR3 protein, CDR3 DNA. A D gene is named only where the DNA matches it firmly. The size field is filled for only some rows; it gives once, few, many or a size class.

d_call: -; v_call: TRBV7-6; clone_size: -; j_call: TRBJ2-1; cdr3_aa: CASSLVSGLDEQFF; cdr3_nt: TGTGCCAGCAGCTTAGTGTCAGGATTAGATGAGCAGTTCTTC
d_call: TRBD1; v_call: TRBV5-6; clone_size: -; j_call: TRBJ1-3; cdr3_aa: CASSLAGGSGNTIYF; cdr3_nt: TGTGCCAGCAGCTTGGCAGGGGGCTCAGGAAACACCATATATTTT
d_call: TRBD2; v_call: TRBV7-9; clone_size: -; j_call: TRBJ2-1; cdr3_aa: CASSLGLAGTYNEQFF; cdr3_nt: TGTGCCAGCAGCTTAGGGCTAGCGGGCACCTACAATGAGCAGTTCTTC
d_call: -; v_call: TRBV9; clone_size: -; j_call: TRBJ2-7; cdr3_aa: CASSKGQLYEQYF; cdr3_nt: TGTGCCAGCAGTAAAGGACAACTCTACGAGCAGTACTTC
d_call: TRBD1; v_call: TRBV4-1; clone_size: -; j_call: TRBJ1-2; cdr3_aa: CASSQSDRSNYGYTF; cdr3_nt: TGCGCCAGCAGCCAGTCGGACAGGAGTAACTATGGCTACACCTTC
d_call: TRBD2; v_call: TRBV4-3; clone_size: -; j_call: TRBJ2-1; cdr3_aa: CASSRRLRGAGNEQFF; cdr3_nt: TGCGCCAGCAGCCGAAGGCTGCGGGGGGCTGGGAATGAGCAGTTCTTC
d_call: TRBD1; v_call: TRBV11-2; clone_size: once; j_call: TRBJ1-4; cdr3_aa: CASGTYRDRNAKLFF; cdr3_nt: TGTGCCAGCGGAACCTACCGGGACAGGAACGCCAAACTGTTTTTT
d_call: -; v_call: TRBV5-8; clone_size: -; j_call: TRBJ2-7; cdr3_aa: CASSAGRYSYEQYF; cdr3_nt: TGTGCCAGCAGCGCCGGACGGTACTCCTACGAGCAGTACTTC
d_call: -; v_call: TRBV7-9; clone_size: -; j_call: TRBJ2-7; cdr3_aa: CASSSASSSLEQYF; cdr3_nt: TGTGCCAGCAGCTCCGCCAGCTCCTCCCTCGAGCAGTACTTC
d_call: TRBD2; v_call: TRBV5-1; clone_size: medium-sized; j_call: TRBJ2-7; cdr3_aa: CASSLERGGDSYEQYF; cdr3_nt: TGCGCCAGCAGCTTGGAGCGCGGGGGGGACTCCTACGAGCAGTACTTC
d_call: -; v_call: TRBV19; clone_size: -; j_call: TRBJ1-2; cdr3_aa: CASSMGQGRGYTF; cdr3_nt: TGTGCCAGTAGTATGGGGCAGGGTAGGGGCTACACCTTC
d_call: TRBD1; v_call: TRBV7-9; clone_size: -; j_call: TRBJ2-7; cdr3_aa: CASSLMTGGEQYF; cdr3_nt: TGTGCCAGCAGCTTAATGACAGGGGGCGAGCAGTACTTC
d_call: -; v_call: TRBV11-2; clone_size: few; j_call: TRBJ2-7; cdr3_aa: CASSPISAEQYF; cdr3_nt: TGTGCCAGCAGCCCAATTTCCGCCGAGCAGTACTTC
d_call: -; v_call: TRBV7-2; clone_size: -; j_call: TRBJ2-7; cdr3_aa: CASSLLGQTLQSYEQYF; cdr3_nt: TGTGCCAGCAGCTTACTTGGTCAGACCCTACAGTCCTACGAGCAGTACTTC
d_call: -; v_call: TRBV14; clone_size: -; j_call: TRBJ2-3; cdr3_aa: CASSQNPTRHTQYF; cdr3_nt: TGTGCCAGCAGCCAAAATCCCACCCGTCACACGCAGTATTTT
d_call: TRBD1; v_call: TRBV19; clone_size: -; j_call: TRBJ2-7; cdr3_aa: CASSIGGGGEQYF; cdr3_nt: TGTGCCAGTAGTATAGGAGGGGGCGGTGAGCAGTACTTC
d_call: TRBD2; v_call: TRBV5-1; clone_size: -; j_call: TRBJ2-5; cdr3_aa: CASKGLASQETQYF; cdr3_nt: TGCGCCAGCAAGGGACTAGCGAGCCAAGAGACCCAGTACTTC
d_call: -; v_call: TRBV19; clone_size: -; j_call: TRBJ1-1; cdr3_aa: CASSIIGNTEAFF; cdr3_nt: TGTGCCAGTAGTATAATAGGGAACACTGAAGCTTTCTTT
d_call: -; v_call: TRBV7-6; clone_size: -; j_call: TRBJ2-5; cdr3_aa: CASSHRVRETQYF; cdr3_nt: TGTGCCAGCAGCCATCGGGTTAGGGAGACCCAGTACTTC
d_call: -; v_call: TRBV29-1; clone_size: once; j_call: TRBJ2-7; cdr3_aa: CSVEDSLTYEQYF; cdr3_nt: TGCAGCGTTGAAGACAGTTTAACCTACGAGCAGTACTTC
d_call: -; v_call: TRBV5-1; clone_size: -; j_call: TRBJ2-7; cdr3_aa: CASSSQEVFGVRYEQYF; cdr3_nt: TGCGCCAGCAGCTCCCAGGAGGTTTTCGGGGTGCGGTACGAGCAGTACTTC
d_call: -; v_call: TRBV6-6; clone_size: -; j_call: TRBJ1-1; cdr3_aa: CASSYDIGLNTEAFF; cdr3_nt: TGTGCCAGCAGTTACGATATAGGGTTGAACACTGAAGCTTTCTTT
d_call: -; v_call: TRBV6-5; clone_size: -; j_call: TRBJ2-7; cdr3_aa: CASSYAPGYEQYF; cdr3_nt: TGTGCCAGCAGTTACGCGCCAGGCTACGAGCAGTACTTC
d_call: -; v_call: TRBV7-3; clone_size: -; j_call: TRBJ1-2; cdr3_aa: CASSLVGEGYTF; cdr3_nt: TGTGCCAGCAGCTTAGTTGGGGAGGGCTACACCTTC
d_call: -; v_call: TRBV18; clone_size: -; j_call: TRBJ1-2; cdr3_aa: CASSPLVQGESANYGYTF; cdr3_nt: TGTGCCAGCTCACCACTCGTCCAGGGAGAATCGGCCAACTATGGCTACACCTTC
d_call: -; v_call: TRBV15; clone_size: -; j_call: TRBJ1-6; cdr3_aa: CATSRDVDTYNSPLHF; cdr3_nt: TGTGCCACCAGCAGAGATGTGGACACGTATAATTCACCCCTCCACTTT
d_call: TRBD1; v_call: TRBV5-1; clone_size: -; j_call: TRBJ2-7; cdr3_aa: CASSQGTVLADEQYF; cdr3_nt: TGCGCCAGCAGCCAGGGGACAGTTCTCGCCGACGAGCAGTACTTC
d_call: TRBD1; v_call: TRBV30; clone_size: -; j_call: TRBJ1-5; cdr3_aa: CAWSFPGTGFGQPQHF; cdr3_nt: TGTGCCTGGAGTTTTCCCGGGACAGGGTTTGGTCAGCCCCAGCATTTT
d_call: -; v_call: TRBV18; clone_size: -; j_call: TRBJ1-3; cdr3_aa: CASSPGTTRRTSGNTIYF; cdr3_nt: TGTGCCAGCTCACCAGGGACGACACGCCGAACCTCTGGAAACACCATATATTTT
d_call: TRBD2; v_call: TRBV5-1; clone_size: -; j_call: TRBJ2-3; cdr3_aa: CASSSTRLAGLPDTQYF; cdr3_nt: TGCGCCAGCAGCTCCACCCGACTAGCGGGACTACCAGATACGCAGTATTTT
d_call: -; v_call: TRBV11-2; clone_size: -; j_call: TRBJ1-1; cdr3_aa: CASSLEGGASRYTEAFF; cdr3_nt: TGTGCCAGCAGCTTAGAAGGAGGGGCCTCTCGCTACACTGAAGCTTTCTTT
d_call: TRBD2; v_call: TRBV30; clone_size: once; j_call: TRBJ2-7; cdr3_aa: CAWSPGGQVSSYEQYF; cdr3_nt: TGTGCCTGGAGTCCGGGGGGGCAGGTTAGCTCCTACGAGCAGTACTTC
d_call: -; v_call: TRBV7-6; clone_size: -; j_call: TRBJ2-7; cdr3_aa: CASIQNPYEQYF; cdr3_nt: TGTGCCAGCATTCAGAACCCCTACGAGCAGTACTTC
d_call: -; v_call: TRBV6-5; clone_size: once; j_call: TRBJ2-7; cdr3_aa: CASSLGSEQYF; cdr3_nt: TGTGCCAGCAGTCTGGGTAGCGAGCAGTACTTC
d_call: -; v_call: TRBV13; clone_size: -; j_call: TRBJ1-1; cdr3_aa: CASSLLSWGTEAFF; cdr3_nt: TGTGCCAGCAGCTTACTGTCGTGGGGGACTGAAGCTTTCTTT
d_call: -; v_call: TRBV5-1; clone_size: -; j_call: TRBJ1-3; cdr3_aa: CASSTGDTSGNTIYF; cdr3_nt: TGCGCCAGCAGCACGGGGGACACCTCTGGAAACACCATATATTTT
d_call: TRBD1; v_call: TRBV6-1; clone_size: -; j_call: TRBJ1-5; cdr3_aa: CASSEALSGTGGVRGQPQHF; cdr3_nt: TGTGCCAGCAGTGAAGCCCTATCGGGGACAGGGGGCGTGCGGGGTCAGCCCCAGCATTTT
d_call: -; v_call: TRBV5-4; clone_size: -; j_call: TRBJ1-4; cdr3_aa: CASSTGATTNEKLFF; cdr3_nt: TGTGCCAGCAGCACTGGAGCTACAACTAATGAAAAACTGTTTTTT
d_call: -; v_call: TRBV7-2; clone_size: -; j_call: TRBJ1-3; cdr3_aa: CASSLTPAPGNTIYF; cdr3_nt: TGTGCCAGCAGCTTAACCCCTGCCCCTGGAAACACCATATATTTT
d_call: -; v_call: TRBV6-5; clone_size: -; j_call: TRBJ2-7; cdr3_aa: CASSYFMNSGEQYF; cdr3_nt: TGTGCCAGCAGTTACTTTATGAACTCGGGCGAGCAGTACTTC
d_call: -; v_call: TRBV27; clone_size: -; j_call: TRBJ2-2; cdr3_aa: CASSPSGARNTGELFF; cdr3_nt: TGTGCCAGCAGCCCATCAGGGGCGCGTAACACCGGGGAGCTGTTTTTT
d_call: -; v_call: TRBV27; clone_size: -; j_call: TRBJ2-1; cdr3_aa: CASGPAIAASSYNEQFF; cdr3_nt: TGTGCCAGCGGTCCAGCGATAGCGGCAAGCTCCTACAATGAGCAGTTCTTC
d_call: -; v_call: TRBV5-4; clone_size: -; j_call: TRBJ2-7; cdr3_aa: CASSLSTGAQYEQYF; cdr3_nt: TGTGCCAGCAGCTTGAGTACGGGGGCTCAATACGAGCAGTACTTC
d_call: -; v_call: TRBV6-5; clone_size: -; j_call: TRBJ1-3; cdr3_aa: CASSYAKSGNTIYF; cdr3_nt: TGTGCCAGCAGTTACGCCAAATCTGGGAACACCATATATTTT
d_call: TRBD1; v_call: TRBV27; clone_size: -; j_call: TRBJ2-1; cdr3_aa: CASSQINWSGQGYNEQFF; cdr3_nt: TGTGCCAGCAGTCAAATAAACTGGTCGGGACAGGGTTACAATGAGCAGTTCTTC
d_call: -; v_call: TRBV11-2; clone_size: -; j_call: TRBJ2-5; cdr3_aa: CASCRGTETQYF; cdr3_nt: TGTGCCAGCTGCCGGGGGACAGAGACCCAGTACTTC
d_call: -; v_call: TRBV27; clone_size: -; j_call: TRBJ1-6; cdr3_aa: CASSSGGSNSPLHF; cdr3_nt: TGTGCCAGCAGTTCTGGGGGATCTAATTCACCCCTCCACTTT
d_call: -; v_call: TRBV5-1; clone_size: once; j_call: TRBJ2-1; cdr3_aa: CASSFRGDEQFF; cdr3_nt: TGCGCCAGCAGCTTCAGGGGGGATGAGCAGTTCTTC